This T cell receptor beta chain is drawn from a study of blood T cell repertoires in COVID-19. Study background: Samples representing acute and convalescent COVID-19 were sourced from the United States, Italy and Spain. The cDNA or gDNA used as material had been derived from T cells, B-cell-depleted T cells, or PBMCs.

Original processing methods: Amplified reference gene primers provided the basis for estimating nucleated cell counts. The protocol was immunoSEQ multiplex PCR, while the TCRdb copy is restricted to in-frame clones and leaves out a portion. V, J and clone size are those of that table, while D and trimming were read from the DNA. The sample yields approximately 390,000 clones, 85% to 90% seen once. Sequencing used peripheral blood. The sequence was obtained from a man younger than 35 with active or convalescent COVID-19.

The CDR3: CASSPGGTATNEKLFF. The CDR3 DNA reads TGTGCCAGCAGCCCGGGGGGCACCGCAACTAATGAAAAACTGTTTTTT. The J gene is TRBJ1-4, the V gene TRBV9; maybe TRBD1 (6 bases). The CDR3 is made up of 16 amino acids. Germline CDR1 reads SGDLS; CDR2 reads YYNGEE. V was pared by 4 bases and J by 0 bases, with 13 bases between.